This T cell receptor (beta chain) was documented in a study of technical replicates of blood from a handful of donors. The V gene end was trimmed by 4 bases and the J gene end by 4 bases; junction bases not matched to a gene: 10. Germline V gene lookup returns CDR1 MGHDK and CDR2 SYGVNS. This CDR3 region has 16 residues. Method: immunoSEQ multiplex PCR; TCRdb's copy keeps in-frame clones and lacks some. Of over 50,000 clones listed, 86% are singletons. The clonotype originates from a human donor in good health. Some clones in this sample may be carry-over from other donors' samples. Sequencing used PBMCs. The V gene is TRBV25-1, the J gene TRBJ2-1, with 7 bases aligning to TRBD2. The CDR3 coding sequence is TGTGCCAGCAGTGGGGGGGGTAGCGGTTCATACAATGAGCAGTTCTTC. This sequence encodes CASSGGGSGSYNEQFF.